This T cell receptor beta chain was captured in a study of blood T cell repertoires in COVID-19. Study context: The United States, Italy and Spain provided the acute and convalescent COVID-19 samples.

Authors' analysis steps: Using reference gene primer amplification, nucleated cell counts were estimated. Some clones are missing from TCRdb's copy, which holds only in-frame ones; the method was immunoSEQ multiplex PCR. The V and J calls and clone size come from that table; D and trimming were worked out from the DNA. The sample holds under 250,000 clones, roughly 86% seen once. CDR1 is SGHTA, CDR2 FQGTGA, per germline. V was cut by 2 bases and J by 9 bases, with 12 bases left in between. The CDR3 sequence is 13 residues long. The sequenced sample was peripheral blood. The clonotype was recovered from a woman aged 55-70 years who had recovered from COVID-19. The chain joins TRBV7-3 to TRBJ2-3; perhaps TRBD2 as D (6 bases). The CDR3 spells CASSLSTRGTQYF. DNA of the CDR3: TGTGCCAGCAGCTTATCGACTAGAGGGACGCAGTATTTT.